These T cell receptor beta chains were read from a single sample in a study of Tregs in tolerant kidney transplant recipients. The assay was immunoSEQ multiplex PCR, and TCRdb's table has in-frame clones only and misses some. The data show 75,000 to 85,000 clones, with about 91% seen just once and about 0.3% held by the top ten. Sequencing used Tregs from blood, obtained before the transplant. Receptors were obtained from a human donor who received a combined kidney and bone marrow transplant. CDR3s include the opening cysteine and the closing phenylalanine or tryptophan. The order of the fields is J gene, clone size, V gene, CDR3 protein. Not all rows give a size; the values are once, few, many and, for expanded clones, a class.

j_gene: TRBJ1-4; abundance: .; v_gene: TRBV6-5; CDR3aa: CASSEQGQSEKLFF
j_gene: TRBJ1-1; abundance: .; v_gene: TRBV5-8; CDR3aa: CASSSAWNTEAFF
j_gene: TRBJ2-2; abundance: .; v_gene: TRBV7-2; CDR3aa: CASSQTVNTGELFF
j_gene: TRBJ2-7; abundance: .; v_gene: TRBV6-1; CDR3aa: CASAVTGTGVREQYF
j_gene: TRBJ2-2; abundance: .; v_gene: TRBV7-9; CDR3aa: CAGGTENTGELFF
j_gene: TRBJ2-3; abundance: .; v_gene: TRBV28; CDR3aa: CASSFLGRASTDTQYF
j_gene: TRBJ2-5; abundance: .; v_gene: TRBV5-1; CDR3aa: CASSFGRRGDQETQYF
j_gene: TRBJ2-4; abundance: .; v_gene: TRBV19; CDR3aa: CASSSEAYSGSKAAKNIQYF
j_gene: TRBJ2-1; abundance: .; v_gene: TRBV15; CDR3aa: CATSQTSGGDNEQFF
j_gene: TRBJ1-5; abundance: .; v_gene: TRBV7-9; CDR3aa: CASGLSNQPQHF
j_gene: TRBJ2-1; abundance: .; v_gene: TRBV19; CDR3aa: CASSTGLAGVGDEQFF
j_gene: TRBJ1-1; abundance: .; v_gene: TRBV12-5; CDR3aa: CASGSSDSQNTEAFF
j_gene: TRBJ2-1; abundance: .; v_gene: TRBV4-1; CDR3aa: CASSQEGGEAASSYNEQFF
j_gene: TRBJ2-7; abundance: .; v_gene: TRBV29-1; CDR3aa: CSVEIAGYEQYF
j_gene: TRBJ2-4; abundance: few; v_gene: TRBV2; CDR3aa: CASSGAGLSPRIIAKNIQYF
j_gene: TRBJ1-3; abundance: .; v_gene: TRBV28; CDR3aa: CASSLGGLYGNTIYF
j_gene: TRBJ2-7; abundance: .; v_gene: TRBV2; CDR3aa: CASSRERQVGDEQYF